Listed below are T cell receptor beta chains from one sample, sequenced in a study of blood T cell repertoires in COVID-19. Assay: immunoSEQ multiplex PCR; the TCRdb copy retains only in-frame clones and omits some. The sample yields roughly 380,000 clones, approximately 89% seen once. Sequencing was done on a sample of peripheral blood. These receptors came from a woman aged 60 to 75 with COVID-19, enrolled during active disease. The CDR3 runs from the conserved cysteine through the conserved F or W. Each record gives: V gene, clone size, D gene, J gene, CDR3 protein, CDR3 DNA. The D gene is left open where the match is weak. The listing skips clone size in some rows; elsewhere it reads once, few, many or a size class.

v_call: TRBV19; clone_size: .; d_call: TRBD1; j_call: TRBJ1-5; cdr3_aa: CASSIPIGQGQSNQPQHF; cdr3_nt: TGTGCCAGTAGTATCCCAATAGGACAGGGGCAGAGCAATCAGCCCCAGCATTTT
v_call: TRBV7-2; clone_size: .; d_call: TRBD1; j_call: TRBJ1-2; cdr3_aa: CASSVRQGIHGYTF; cdr3_nt: TGTGCCAGCAGCGTCCGACAGGGGATCCATGGCTACACCTTC
v_call: TRBV2; clone_size: .; d_call: TRBD1; j_call: TRBJ2-5; cdr3_aa: CASSRTGGFPSGQETQYF; cdr3_nt: TGTGCCAGCAGTCGGACAGGGGGGTTCCCTTCAGGGCAAGAGACCCAGTACTTC
v_call: TRBV6-1; clone_size: .; d_call: .; j_call: TRBJ1-5; cdr3_aa: CASSEAGGRNQPQHF; cdr3_nt: TGTGCCAGCAGTGAAGCGGGAGGTCGCAATCAGCCCCAGCATTTT
v_call: TRBV5-1; clone_size: .; d_call: .; j_call: TRBJ2-7; cdr3_aa: CASSFPSSYEQYF; cdr3_nt: TGCGCCAGCAGCTTTCCGAGCTCCTACGAGCAGTACTTC
v_call: TRBV28; clone_size: once; d_call: TRBD1; j_call: TRBJ2-1; cdr3_aa: CASNLSGTGGGTSYNEQFF; cdr3_nt: TGTGCCAGCAACTTATCCGGGACAGGGGGAGGGACCTCCTACAATGAGCAGTTCTTC
v_call: TRBV6-5; clone_size: .; d_call: TRBD1; j_call: TRBJ1-4; cdr3_aa: CASRTGGSIEKLFF; cdr3_nt: TGTGCCAGCAGGACAGGGGGCTCCATTGAAAAACTGTTTTTT
v_call: TRBV7-3; clone_size: .; d_call: TRBD1; j_call: TRBJ1-1; cdr3_aa: CASSPPTGIEAFF; cdr3_nt: TGTGCCAGCAGCCCGCCGACAGGGATAGAAGCTTTCTTT
v_call: TRBV12-3/TRBV12-4; clone_size: .; d_call: TRBD1; j_call: TRBJ2-5; cdr3_aa: CASSEGQKETQYF; cdr3_nt: TGTGCCAGCAGTGAGGGACAGAAAGAGACCCAGTACTTC
v_call: TRBV5-1; clone_size: .; d_call: .; j_call: TRBJ2-1; cdr3_aa: CASSLVEGSPYNEQFF; cdr3_nt: TGCGCCAGCAGCTTGGTGGAGGGGAGTCCCTACAATGAGCAGTTCTTC
v_call: TRBV5-1; clone_size: .; d_call: TRBD1; j_call: TRBJ1-2; cdr3_aa: CASSLAGTGLTNYGYTF; cdr3_nt: TGCGCCAGCAGCTTGGCGGGGACAGGGCTCACTAACTATGGCTACACCTTC
v_call: TRBV2; clone_size: .; d_call: TRBD2; j_call: TRBJ2-3; cdr3_aa: CASRRTSGVDTQYF; cdr3_nt: TGTGCCAGCAGGCGGACTAGCGGGGTAGATACGCAGTATTTT
v_call: TRBV9; clone_size: once; d_call: .; j_call: TRBJ2-3; cdr3_aa: CASSSMGGRTDTQYF; cdr3_nt: TGTGCCAGCAGTTCGATGGGGGGAAGGACAGATACGCAGTATTTT
v_call: TRBV13; clone_size: few; d_call: TRBD2; j_call: TRBJ2-2; cdr3_aa: CASRPLAGGNTGELFF; cdr3_nt: TGTGCCAGCAGACCGCTAGCGGGGGGTAACACCGGGGAGCTGTTTTTT
v_call: TRBV2; clone_size: .; d_call: TRBD1; j_call: TRBJ1-5; cdr3_aa: CASRSGQLSNQPQHF; cdr3_nt: TGTGCCAGCAGGTCGGGACAGCTCAGTAATCAGCCCCAGCATTTT
v_call: TRBV2; clone_size: .; d_call: TRBD1; j_call: TRBJ2-1; cdr3_aa: CASSRGIEGDEQFF; cdr3_nt: TGTGCCAGCAGCAGGGGGATAGAAGGGGATGAGCAGTTCTTC
v_call: TRBV19; clone_size: .; d_call: .; j_call: TRBJ1-5; cdr3_aa: CASRGQGHQPQHF; cdr3_nt: TGTGCCAGTAGAGGGCAGGGTCATCAGCCCCAGCATTTT
v_call: TRBV5-8; clone_size: .; d_call: TRBD1; j_call: TRBJ1-6; cdr3_aa: CASRPGDRAIGEALHF; cdr3_nt: TGTGCCAGCAGGCCGGGGGACAGGGCGATCGGTGAGGCCCTCCACTTT
v_call: TRBV20-1; clone_size: .; d_call: .; j_call: TRBJ1-4; cdr3_aa: CSASGPLINEKLFF; cdr3_nt: TGCAGTGCTAGTGGTCCACTCATTAATGAAAAACTGTTTTTT
v_call: TRBV19; clone_size: .; d_call: TRBD1; j_call: TRBJ2-2; cdr3_aa: CASSLKTGAPGELFF; cdr3_nt: TGTGCCAGTAGTCTTAAGACAGGGGCGCCGGGGGAGCTGTTTTTT
v_call: TRBV9; clone_size: .; d_call: .; j_call: TRBJ1-2; cdr3_aa: CASSVNGADGYTF; cdr3_nt: TGTGCCAGCAGCGTAAATGGGGCTGATGGCTACACCTTC
v_call: TRBV9; clone_size: .; d_call: .; j_call: TRBJ1-1; cdr3_aa: CASSASPTGHLNTEAFF; cdr3_nt: TGTGCCAGCAGCGCGAGCCCTACGGGACACCTGAACACTGAAGCTTTCTTT
v_call: TRBV5-1; clone_size: .; d_call: .; j_call: TRBJ2-3; cdr3_aa: CASSPRGSASTDTQYF; cdr3_nt: TGCGCCAGCAGTCCACGGGGGTCAGCTAGCACAGATACGCAGTATTTT
v_call: TRBV6-6; clone_size: .; d_call: TRBD1; j_call: TRBJ1-6; cdr3_aa: CASSQGQGVSPLHF; cdr3_nt: TGTGCCAGCAGTCAAGGACAGGGAGTTTCACCCCTCCACTTT
v_call: TRBV10-3; clone_size: .; d_call: .; j_call: TRBJ2-1; cdr3_aa: CAISESGQVNEQFF; cdr3_nt: TGTGCCATCAGTGAGTCGGGCCAGGTGAATGAGCAGTTCTTC
v_call: TRBV6-2/TRBV6-3; clone_size: .; d_call: TRBD2; j_call: TRBJ2-3; cdr3_aa: CASSPSGGGTDTQYF; cdr3_nt: TGTGCCAGCAGCCCCTCGGGGGGGGGCACAGATACGCAGTATTTT
v_call: TRBV5-5; clone_size: .; d_call: .; j_call: TRBJ2-3; cdr3_aa: CASSLEMATDTQYF; cdr3_nt: TGTGCCAGCAGCTTGGAAATGGCCACAGATACGCAGTATTTT
v_call: TRBV18; clone_size: once; d_call: .; j_call: TRBJ1-5; cdr3_aa: CASSPEGLPNQPQHF; cdr3_nt: TGTGCCAGCTCACCAGAGGGACTTCCCAATCAGCCCCAGCATTTT
v_call: TRBV18; clone_size: .; d_call: TRBD1; j_call: TRBJ1-5; cdr3_aa: CASSPLLVQGAWPQHF; cdr3_nt: TGTGCCAGCTCACCACTGCTCGTTCAGGGGGCCTGGCCCCAGCATTTT
v_call: TRBV2; clone_size: few; d_call: TRBD1; j_call: TRBJ2-7; cdr3_aa: CASREGQGSAGQYF; cdr3_nt: TGTGCCAGCAGGGAAGGACAGGGCTCGGCTGGGCAGTACTTC
v_call: TRBV20-1; clone_size: .; d_call: .; j_call: TRBJ1-6; cdr3_aa: CSAGVVGDYNSPLHF; cdr3_nt: TGCAGTGCTGGTGTGGTCGGGGACTATAATTCACCCCTCCACTTT
v_call: TRBV7-6; clone_size: .; d_call: .; j_call: TRBJ1-5; cdr3_aa: CASSLSPGRDSNQPQHF; cdr3_nt: TGTGCCAGCAGCTTATCCCCAGGGAGGGATAGCAATCAGCCCCAGCATTTT